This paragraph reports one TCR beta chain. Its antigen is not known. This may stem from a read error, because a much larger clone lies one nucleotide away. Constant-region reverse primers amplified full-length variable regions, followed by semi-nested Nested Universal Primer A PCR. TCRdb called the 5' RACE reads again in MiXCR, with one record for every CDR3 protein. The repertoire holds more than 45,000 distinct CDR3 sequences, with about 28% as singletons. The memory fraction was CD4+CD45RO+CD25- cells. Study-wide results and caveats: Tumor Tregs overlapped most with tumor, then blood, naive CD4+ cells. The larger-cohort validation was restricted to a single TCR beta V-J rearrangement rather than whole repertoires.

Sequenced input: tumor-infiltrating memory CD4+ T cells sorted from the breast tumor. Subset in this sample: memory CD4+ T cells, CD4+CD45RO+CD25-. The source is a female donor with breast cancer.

CDR3 in DNA: TGCGCCAGCAGCCCGAATACCGGACAGACGGAAGCTTTCTTT. Translation gives CASSPNTGQTEAFF. This rearrangement joins TRBV5-1 to TRBJ1-1; D possibly corresponds to TRBD1 (6 bases). V was cut by 4 bases and J by 8 bases, with 18 bases left in between. Germline CDR1 is SGHRS and CDR2 is YFSETQ. This CDR3 comprises 14 residues.